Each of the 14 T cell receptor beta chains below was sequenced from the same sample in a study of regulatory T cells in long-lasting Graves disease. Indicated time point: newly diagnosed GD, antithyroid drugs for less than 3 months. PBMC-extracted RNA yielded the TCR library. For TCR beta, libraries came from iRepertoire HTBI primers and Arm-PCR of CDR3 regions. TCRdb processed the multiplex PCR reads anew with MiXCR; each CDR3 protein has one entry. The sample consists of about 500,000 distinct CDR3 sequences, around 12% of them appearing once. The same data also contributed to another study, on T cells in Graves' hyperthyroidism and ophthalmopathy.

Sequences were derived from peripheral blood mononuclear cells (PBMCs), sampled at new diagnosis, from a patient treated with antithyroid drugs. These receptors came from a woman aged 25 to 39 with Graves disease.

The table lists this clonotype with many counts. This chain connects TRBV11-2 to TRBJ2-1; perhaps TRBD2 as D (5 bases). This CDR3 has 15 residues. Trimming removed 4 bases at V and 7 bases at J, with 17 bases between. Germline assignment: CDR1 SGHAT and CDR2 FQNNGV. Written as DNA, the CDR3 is TGTGCCAGCAGCTCCTCCGGCGGGTATTTGAATGAGCAGTTCTTC. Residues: CASSSSGGYLNEQFF.

CDR3 region: CASSPHGTSGEQFF. The CDR3, as DNA: TGTGCCAGCAGCCCGCACGGGACTAGTGGTGAGCAGTTCTTC. The rearrangement links TRBV14 to TRBJ2-3; 8 nucleotides match TRBD2. The tail of the sequence fits TRBJ2-1 better, so the J call may be wrong. The CDR3 runs 14 residues. Germline V gives CDR1 SGHDN, CDR2 FVKESK.

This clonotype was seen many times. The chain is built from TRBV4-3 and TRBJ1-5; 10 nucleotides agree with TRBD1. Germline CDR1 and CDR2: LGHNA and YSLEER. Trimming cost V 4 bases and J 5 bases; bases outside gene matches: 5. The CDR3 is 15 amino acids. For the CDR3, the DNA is TGCGCCAGCAGCCCGCGACAGGGGGCGGATCAGCCCCAGCATTTT. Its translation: CASSPRQGADQPQHF.

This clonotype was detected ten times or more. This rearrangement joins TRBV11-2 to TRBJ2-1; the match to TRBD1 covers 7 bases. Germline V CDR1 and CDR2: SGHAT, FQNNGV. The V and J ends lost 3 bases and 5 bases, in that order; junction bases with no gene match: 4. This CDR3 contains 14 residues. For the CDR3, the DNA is TGTGCCAGCAGCTTTAACAGGGGTGACAATGAGCAGTTCTTC. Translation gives CASSFNRGDNEQFF.

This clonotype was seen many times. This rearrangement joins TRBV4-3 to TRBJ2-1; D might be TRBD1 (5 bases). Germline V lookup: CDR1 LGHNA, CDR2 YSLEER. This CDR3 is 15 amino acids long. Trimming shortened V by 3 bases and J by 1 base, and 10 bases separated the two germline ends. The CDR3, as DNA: TGCGCCAGCAGCCATAGGCAGGGATCCTACAATGAGCAGTTCTTC. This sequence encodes CASSHRQGSYNEQFF.

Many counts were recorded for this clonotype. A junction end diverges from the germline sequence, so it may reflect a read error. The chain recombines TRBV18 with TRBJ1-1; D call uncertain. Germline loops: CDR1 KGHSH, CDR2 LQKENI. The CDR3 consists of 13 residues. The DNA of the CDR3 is TGCGCCAGCTCCCCGACCCGGGACACTGAAGCTTTCTTT. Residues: CASSPTRDTEAFF.

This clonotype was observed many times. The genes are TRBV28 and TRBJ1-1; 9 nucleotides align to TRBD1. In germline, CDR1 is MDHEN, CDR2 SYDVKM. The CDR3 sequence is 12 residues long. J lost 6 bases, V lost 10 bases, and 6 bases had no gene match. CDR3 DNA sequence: TGTGCCACCGGGACAGGGTCCCCTGAAGCTTTCTTT. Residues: CATGTGSPEAFF. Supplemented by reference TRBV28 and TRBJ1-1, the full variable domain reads DVKVTQSSRYLVKRTGEKVFLECVQDMDHENMFWYRQDPGLGLRLIYFSYDVKMKEKGDIPEGYSVSREKKERFSLILESASTNQTSMYLCATGTGSPEAFFGQGTRLTVV.

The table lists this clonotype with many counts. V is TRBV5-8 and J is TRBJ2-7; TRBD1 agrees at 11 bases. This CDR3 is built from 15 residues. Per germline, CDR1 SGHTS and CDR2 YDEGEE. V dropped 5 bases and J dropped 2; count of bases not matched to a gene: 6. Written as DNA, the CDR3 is TGTGCCAGCAGTTCGGGACAGGGGGATACCTACGAGCAGTACTTC. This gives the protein CASSSGQGDTYEQYF.

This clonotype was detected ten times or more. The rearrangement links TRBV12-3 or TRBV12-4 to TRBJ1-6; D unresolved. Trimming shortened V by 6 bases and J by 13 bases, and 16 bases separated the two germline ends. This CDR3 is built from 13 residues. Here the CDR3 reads CASSGNLKMPLHF. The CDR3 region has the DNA TGTGCCAGCAGCGGGAACTTAAAGATGCCCCTCCACTTT.

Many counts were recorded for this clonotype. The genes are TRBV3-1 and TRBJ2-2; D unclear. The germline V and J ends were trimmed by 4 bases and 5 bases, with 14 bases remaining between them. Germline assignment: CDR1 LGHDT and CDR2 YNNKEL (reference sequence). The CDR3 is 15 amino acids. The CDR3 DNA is TGTGCCAGCAGCCCTCGGGCCGGCTTAACCGGGGAGCTGTTTTTT. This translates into CASSPRAGLTGELFF.

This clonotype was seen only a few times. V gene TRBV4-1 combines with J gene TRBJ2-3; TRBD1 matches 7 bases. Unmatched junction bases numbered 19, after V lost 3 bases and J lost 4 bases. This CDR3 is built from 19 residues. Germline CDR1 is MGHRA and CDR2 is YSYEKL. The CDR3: CASSQEVPRDRDRPDTQYF. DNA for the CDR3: TGCGCCAGCAGCCAGGAGGTCCCCCGAGACCGGGACAGACCAGATACGCAGTATTTT.

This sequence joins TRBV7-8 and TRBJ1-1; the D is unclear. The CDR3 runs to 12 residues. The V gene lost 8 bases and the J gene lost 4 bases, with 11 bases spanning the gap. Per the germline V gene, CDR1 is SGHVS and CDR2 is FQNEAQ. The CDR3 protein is CASYSGGTEAFF. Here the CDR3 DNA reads TGTGCCAGCTACAGTGGAGGCACTGAAGCTTTCTTT.

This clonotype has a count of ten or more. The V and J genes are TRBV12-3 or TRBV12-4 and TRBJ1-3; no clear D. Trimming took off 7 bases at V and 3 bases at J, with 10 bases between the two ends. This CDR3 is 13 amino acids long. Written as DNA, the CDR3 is TGTGCCAGCACCTCACGTCGTGGAAACACCATATATTTT. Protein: CASTSRRGNTIYF.

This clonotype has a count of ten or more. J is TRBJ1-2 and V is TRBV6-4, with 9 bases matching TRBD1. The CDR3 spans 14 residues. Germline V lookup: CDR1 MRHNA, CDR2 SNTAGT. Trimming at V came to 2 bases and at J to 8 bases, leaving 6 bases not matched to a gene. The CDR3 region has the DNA TGTGCCAGCAGTGACGGAACAGGGGGCCGGGGCTACACCTTC. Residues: CASSDGTGGRGYTF.